These 17 T cell receptor beta chains came from one sample sequenced in a study of tissue T cells after allogeneic stem cell transplantation. Measured with immunoSEQ multiplex PCR; TCRdb has only the in-frame clones, and not every one. The sample records thousands of clones, under 65% being singletons. Time point: mouse harvest day 7 after allogeneic transplant. The graft held 10^6 splenic CD5+ T cells and 10^7 T-cell-depleted bone marrow cells. The specimen sequenced was gut tissue. All receptors derive from a female BALB/c mouse given C57BL/6 T cells with graft-versus-host disease after an allogeneic hematopoietic cell transplant.

This clone was counted a single time. The genes and germline here are from mouse. Sequencing ends 1 residue short of the CDR3 end; the germline J gene provides the rest. The V and J genes are TRBV3 and TRBJ2-3, with TRBD2 identical over 7 bases. The V gene's germline CDR1 is SNHLY and CDR2 FYNGKV (reference sequence). The junction had 5 bases not matched to a gene; V was cut back by 5 bases and J by 0 bases. The CDR3 totals 15 residues. The sequenced part of the CDR3 DNA is TGTGCCAGCAGCCGCTGGGGGACTAGTGCAGAAACGCTGTAT. Its protein product is CASSRWGTSAETLY. The whole CDR3 sequence reads CASSRWGTSAETLYF.

Concerning this clone itself: Genes and germline come from the mouse. Read sequence stops 1 residue before the CDR3 end, and the germline J gene provides the missing end. The chain has TRBV13-2 and TRBJ2-7; D may correspond to TRBD1 or TRBD2 (6 bases each). Germline CDR1 is NNHNN and CDR2 is SYGAGS (reference sequence). There are 13 residues in the CDR3. The ends were cut back, 0 bases at V and 7 bases at J, with 11 bases in the middle. The sequenced CDR3 bases are TGTGCCAGCGGTGATGGGTGGGGGCAGGAACAGTAC. Protein product: CASGDGWGQEQY. The entire CDR3 protein is CASGDGWGQEQYF.

Note on this clone: The gene names here belong to mouse. The CDR3 end falls 1 residue outside the read, so it is completed with the germline J gene. The chain is built from TRBV4 and TRBJ1-6; D is possibly TRBD1 (5 bases). TRBJ1-6 is assigned to the ORF class and has an uncertain function. Deletions cut 3 bases from V and 7 bases from J, with 10 bases between. CDR1 and CDR2 from the germline V gene are LGHDT and YNNKQL (reference sequence). The CDR3 has 14 residues. The covered CDR3 bases are TGTGCCAGCAGCTATAGGGGCGGGAATTCGCCCCTCTAC. Translated: CASSYRGGNSPLY. The complete CDR3 protein is CASSYRGGNSPLYF.

Comment on this clone: The gene names here belong to mouse. The CDR3 end falls 1 residue outside the read, so it is completed with the germline J gene. The chain couples TRBV13-1 to TRBJ2-1; unclear D gene. The CDR3 loop spans 13 amino acids. The germline V and J ends were trimmed by 2 bases and 1 base, with 4 bases remaining between them. From germline, CDR1 is NSHNY and CDR2 SYGAGN. This CDR3 reads CASSEANYAEQFF. CDR3 bases read: TGTGCCAGCAGTGAGGCCAACTATGCTGAGCAGTTC.

With regard to this clone: Genes and germline are mouse. The CDR3 DNA, read in part, is TGCACCTGCAGTGCAACAGGGGGAGCTGAGCAGTTC. It yields the protein CTCSATGGAEQF. In full, the CDR3 is CTCSATGGAEQFF. The J gene is TRBJ2-1, the V gene TRBV1, with 8 nucleotides matching TRBD1. The CDR3 end lies 1 residue beyond the end of the read and is filled in from the germline J gene. Losses at the gene ends were 2 bases for V and 7 bases for J; bases not matched to a gene: 1. CDR3 size: 13 residues. CDR1 and CDR2 (germline): NSQYPW, LRSPGD (reference sequence).

Of note for this clone: The gene names given are mouse names. The read ends 1 residue shy of where the CDR3 ends; the end is completed using the germline J gene. The chain is built from TRBV26 and TRBJ1-3; D ambiguous. The CDR3 sequence is 15 residues long. Germline V gene sequence: CDR1 KGHPV, CDR2 FQNQEV (reference sequence). The V gene lost 2 bases and the J gene lost 0 bases, with 8 bases spanning the gap. CDR3 loop: CASSLPAYSGNTLYF. The sequenced CDR3 bases are TGTGCCAGCAGTCTGCCAGCCTATTCTGGAAATACGCTCTAT.

By sample share, this clone is medium-sized (0.01 to 0.1%). The listed genes are named as in mouse. The read ends 1 residue shy of where the CDR3 ends; the end is completed using the germline J gene. The chain employs TRBV26 and TRBJ2-7; D ambiguous. With 0 bases removed from V and 4 bases from J, the gap between germline ends came to 4 bases. CDR1 and CDR2 (germline): KGHPV, FQNQEV (reference sequence). The CDR3 covers 12 residues. The sequenced CDR3 bases are TGTGCCAGCAGTCTGTCCATGTATGAACAGTAC. Amino acids: CASSLSMYEQY. The whole CDR3 protein is CASSLSMYEQYF.

Of note for this clone: Mouse gene names and germline throughout. The sequenced fragment ends 1 residue before the CDR3 boundary, so the rest is inferred from the germline J gene. The rearrangement links TRBV31 to TRBJ2-5; 13 nucleotides align to TRBD2. The CDR3 covers 15 residues. J gave up 6 bases and V 3 bases, and 6 bases lay outside the gene matches. CDR1 is GKSSPN, CDR2 SITVG, per germline. The CDR3 loop reads CAWSSRDWGGDTQYF. The sequenced CDR3 bases are TGTGCCTGGAGCTCCCGGGACTGGGGGGGGGACACCCAGTAC. The entire variable domain, with the rest obtained from reference TRBV31 and TRBJ2-5, is as follows: AQTIHQWPVAEIKAVGSPLSLGCTIKGKSSPNLYWYWQATGGTLQQLFYSITVGQVESVVQLNLSASRPKDDQFILSTEKLLLSHSGFYLCAWSSRDWGGDTQYFGPGTRLLVL.

For this clone: Gene labels here are mouse ones. Read coverage stops 1 residue before the CDR3 terminus; the germline J gene supplies the remainder. The V gene is TRBV31, the J gene TRBJ1-1; 9 bases line up with TRBD1. The V and J ends lost 2 bases and 3 bases, in that order; junction bases with no gene match: 1. The CDR3 totals 13 residues. The V gene's germline CDR1 is GKSSPN and CDR2 SITVG. Partial CDR3 DNA: TGTGCCTGGAGTGGGGACAGGGACACAGAAGTCTTC. Translated, it gives CAWSGDRDTEVF. In full, the CDR3 reads CAWSGDRDTEVFF.

This clone was counted between two and nine times. Gene names refer to mouse genes. Partial CDR3 DNA: TGTGCCAGCAGTCTCGCCGGGAACTCCGACTACACC. The encoded protein is CASSLAGNSDYT. The CDR3 in full is CASSLAGNSDYTF. J is TRBJ1-2 and V is TRBV26; D remains unclear. The read ends 1 residue before the CDR3 terminus; that terminus is restored from the germline J gene. Germline assignment: CDR1 KGHPV and CDR2 FQNQEV (reference sequence). Trimming left V 3 bases short and J 2 bases short, with 7 bases between. This CDR3 has 13 amino acids. Full variable domain (rest looked up from reference TRBV26 and TRBJ1-2): NSKVIQTPRYLVKGQGQKAKMRCIPEKGHPVVFWYQQNKNNEFKFLINFQNQEVLQQIDMTEKRFSAECPSNSPCSLEIQSSEAGDSALYLCASSLAGNSDYTFGSGTRLLVI.

This clone was recorded a few times. Mouse gene names apply. The read comes to an end 1 residue before the CDR3 does, leaving the germline J gene to fill in the end. The V gene is TRBV29, the J gene TRBJ1-2; perhaps TRBD1 as D (6 bases). V was clipped by 5 bases and J by 2 bases, with 9 bases between them. The CDR3 totals 13 residues. The germline CDR1 and CDR2 sequences are MSHET and SYDVDS. The CDR3 DNA, read in part, is TGTGCTAGCAGTCCGGGACATAACTCCGACTACACC. It specifies CASSPGHNSDYT. The full CDR3 sequence reads CASSPGHNSDYTF.

By share of the sample, this clone is medium-sized. The listed genes are named as in mouse. Coverage ceases 1 residue before the CDR3 finishes, and the germline J gene fills in the end. The rearrangement links TRBV19 to TRBJ1-3, with TRBD1 matching over 10 bases. Germline V gene lookup returns CDR1 FNHDT and CDR2 SITEND (reference sequence). This CDR3 comprises 17 residues. The V gene end was trimmed by 3 bases and the J gene end by 0 bases; junction bases not matched to a gene: 6. The CDR3 sequence is CASSTPTGGTSGNTLYF. The part of the CDR3 DNA that was read is TGTGCCAGCAGTACCCCGACAGGGGGCACTTCTGGAAATACGCTCTAT. The full variable domain, completed using reference TRBV19 and TRBJ1-3, is GGIITQTPKFLIGQEGQKLTLKCQQNFNHDTMYWYRQDSGKGLRLIYYSITENDLQKGDLSEGYDASREKKSSFSLTVTSAQKNEMAVFLCASSTPTGGTSGNTLYFGEGSRLIVV.

This clone was recorded a few times. Gene names and germline refer to mouse. The CDR3 goes on 1 residue after the read ends, and that part is filled in from the germline J gene. The chain joins TRBV31 to TRBJ1-3; no reliable D call. The CDR3 covers 13 residues. Germline lookup yields CDR1 GKSSPN and CDR2 SITVG. The V gene lost 0 bases and the J gene lost 0 bases, with 3 bases spanning the gap. This CDR3 is CAWSLSSGNTLYF. The CDR3 bases that were read are TGTGCCTGGAGTCTCAGTTCTGGAAATACGCTCTAT.

Details on this clone: Gene and germline names: mouse. The read is 1 residue too short to cover the CDR3 end, so that end is filled in from the germline J gene. This chain connects TRBV13-2 to TRBJ2-1; 7 bases are a match to TRBD2. V was clipped by 1 base and J by 4 bases; unmatched bases: 2. This CDR3 region has 14 residues. Germline CDR1 and CDR2: NNHNN and SYGAGS (reference sequence). The sequenced CDR3 bases are TGTGCCAGCGGTGATCTGGGGGAGTATGCTGAGCAGTTC. Amino acids: CASGDLGEYAEQF. The full CDR3 reads CASGDLGEYAEQFF.

On this clone itself: The genes and germline here are from mouse. The observed sequence ends 1 residue before the CDR3 terminus, with the missing tail filled in from the germline J gene. This chain joins TRBV2 and TRBJ2-7; 9 bases match TRBD1. Germline V lookup: CDR1 LGHNA, CDR2 YSYQKL. The CDR3 is 15 residues long. V lost 0 bases and J lost 7; bases outside the gene matches: 7. The part of the CDR3 DNA that was read is TGTGCCAGCAGCCAAGATTCACAGGGGGCGCGGGAACAGTAC. This sequence encodes CASSQDSQGAREQY. In full, the CDR3 is CASSQDSQGAREQYF.

Concerning this clone itself: The listed genes are named as in mouse. The read stops 1 residue short of the end of the CDR3; the missing end is completed from the germline J gene. The genes are TRBV19 and TRBJ2-1; D might be TRBD2 (6 bases). Germline lookup yields CDR1 FNHDT and CDR2 SITEND (reference sequence). The CDR3 totals 12 residues. Trimming took 5 bases from V and 7 from J, leaving 10 bases between them. CDR3 sequence reads: CASSLGRAEQFF. The covered CDR3 bases are TGTGCCAGCAGCCTGGGGCGCGCTGAGCAGTTC.

Points on this clone: Mouse names are used for the genes. The CDR3 end lies 1 residue beyond the end of the read and is filled in from the germline J gene. The genes are TRBV31 and TRBJ2-3, with no clear D. The V gene's germline CDR1 is GKSSPN and CDR2 SITVG. This CDR3 is 14 amino acids long. Trimming removed 5 bases from V and 0 bases from J, with 12 bases in between. The CDR3 bases that were read are TGTGCCTGGGACCCGGGATCTAGTGCAGAAACGCTGTAT. This encodes CAWDPGSSAETLY. The complete CDR3 protein is CAWDPGSSAETLYF.